A selection of T cell receptor beta chains follows, all from one sample in a study of blood T cell repertoires in COVID-19. Sequencing was performed with immunoSEQ multiplex PCR; in TCRdb, only in-frame clones are kept and a portion is missing. The sample holds 390,000 or so clones, roughly 88% seen once. The sequenced material came from peripheral blood. The receptors were gathered from a woman aged 25-40 years with active or convalescent COVID-19. CDR3s include the opening cysteine and the closing phenylalanine or tryptophan. Each record gives: D gene, V gene, J gene, CDR3 protein. The D gene is left open where the match is weak.

d_gene: TRBD1; v_gene: TRBV18; j_gene: TRBJ2-7; CDR3aa: CASSQQGDSYEQYF
d_gene: NA; v_gene: TRBV10-3; j_gene: TRBJ1-1; CDR3aa: CAISEYRVRQGKANTEAFF
d_gene: TRBD2; v_gene: TRBV5-1; j_gene: TRBJ2-2; CDR3aa: CASSLGAGGPNTGELFF
d_gene: NA; v_gene: TRBV9; j_gene: TRBJ2-3; CDR3aa: CASSVEKRLHTQYF
d_gene: NA; v_gene: TRBV6-5; j_gene: TRBJ2-7; CDR3aa: CASSQDPTSQVEQYF
d_gene: NA; v_gene: TRBV7-9; j_gene: TRBJ1-4; CDR3aa: CASSLSEGTNEKLFF
d_gene: NA; v_gene: TRBV7-9; j_gene: TRBJ2-6; CDR3aa: CASSLVEVPGANVLTF
d_gene: TRBD2; v_gene: TRBV15; j_gene: TRBJ2-1; CDR3aa: CATSGPTGTSGSNEQFF
d_gene: TRBD2; v_gene: TRBV5-1; j_gene: TRBJ2-1; CDR3aa: CASSLLSGGVYNEQFF
d_gene: TRBD1; v_gene: TRBV28; j_gene: TRBJ1-2; CDR3aa: CASSPGQGAYGYTF
d_gene: NA; v_gene: TRBV5-1; j_gene: TRBJ2-3; CDR3aa: CASSSPAADTQYF
d_gene: NA; v_gene: TRBV7-9; j_gene: TRBJ2-3; CDR3aa: CASSFGTNTQYF
d_gene: NA; v_gene: TRBV7-8; j_gene: TRBJ1-5; CDR3aa: CASSLEELYSNQPQHF
d_gene: TRBD2; v_gene: TRBV6-5; j_gene: TRBJ2-1; CDR3aa: CASSSGVPYNEQFF
d_gene: TRBD1; v_gene: TRBV5-5; j_gene: TRBJ2-7; CDR3aa: CASSWGQTQTSWGFFDEQYF
d_gene: NA; v_gene: TRBV11-2; j_gene: TRBJ2-4; CDR3aa: CASSPPAVAPAKNIQYF
d_gene: NA; v_gene: TRBV2; j_gene: TRBJ1-1; CDR3aa: CAISTWGEAFF
d_gene: NA; v_gene: TRBV12-3/TRBV12-4; j_gene: TRBJ1-2; CDR3aa: CASSSSGPYGYTF
d_gene: TRBD2; v_gene: TRBV5-1; j_gene: TRBJ2-3; CDR3aa: CASSRSGDASDTQYF
d_gene: NA; v_gene: TRBV30; j_gene: TRBJ1-5; CDR3aa: CAWSEGQPRGPQHF
d_gene: TRBD1; v_gene: TRBV5-6; j_gene: TRBJ1-3; CDR3aa: CASRMTGAGNTIYF
d_gene: TRBD2; v_gene: TRBV5-4; j_gene: TRBJ2-2; CDR3aa: CASSFDQGTSVTGELFF
d_gene: TRBD1; v_gene: TRBV11-2; j_gene: TRBJ1-1; CDR3aa: CASSSRWAGGNTEAFF
d_gene: TRBD1; v_gene: TRBV6-5; j_gene: TRBJ1-1; CDR3aa: CASRRMDRHTEAFF
d_gene: TRBD2; v_gene: TRBV27; j_gene: TRBJ2-5; CDR3aa: CASSSGPSGGGQETQYF
d_gene: NA; v_gene: TRBV6-2/TRBV6-3; j_gene: TRBJ2-3; CDR3aa: CASSYSRRVVASATDTQYF
d_gene: NA; v_gene: TRBV6-2/TRBV6-3; j_gene: TRBJ1-1; CDR3aa: CASSYSWQNTEAFF
d_gene: NA; v_gene: TRBV19; j_gene: TRBJ1-4; CDR3aa: CASSIADSSSEKLFF
d_gene: NA; v_gene: TRBV5-8; j_gene: TRBJ1-6; CDR3aa: CASSSRGSYNSPLHF
d_gene: NA; v_gene: TRBV5-1; j_gene: TRBJ2-7; CDR3aa: CASSSIGHSIYEQYF
d_gene: NA; v_gene: TRBV19; j_gene: TRBJ2-1; CDR3aa: CASSIFFDEQFF
d_gene: TRBD1; v_gene: TRBV5-1; j_gene: TRBJ1-1; CDR3aa: CASNAGTGGEAFF
d_gene: NA; v_gene: TRBV24-1; j_gene: TRBJ1-3; CDR3aa: CATSLGRRGNTIYF
d_gene: NA; v_gene: TRBV7-8; j_gene: TRBJ1-1; CDR3aa: CASSALGNTEAFF
d_gene: NA; v_gene: TRBV7-9; j_gene: TRBJ2-7; CDR3aa: CASSLGTTYEQYF
d_gene: TRBD1; v_gene: TRBV6-1; j_gene: TRBJ2-5; CDR3aa: CASSETGGQETQYF
d_gene: TRBD1; v_gene: TRBV5-8; j_gene: TRBJ1-1; CDR3aa: CASSPRGLPNTEAFF
d_gene: NA; v_gene: TRBV4-2; j_gene: TRBJ2-1; CDR3aa: CASTSSPRGGNEQFF
d_gene: TRBD2; v_gene: TRBV7-2; j_gene: TRBJ2-1; CDR3aa: CASSPGLAGSLHNEQFF
d_gene: NA; v_gene: TRBV6-5; j_gene: TRBJ1-1; CDR3aa: CASSYSRWEMNTEAFF
d_gene: NA; v_gene: TRBV6-5; j_gene: TRBJ1-2; CDR3aa: CASSLPSGTNYGYTF
d_gene: TRBD2; v_gene: TRBV14; j_gene: TRBJ2-2; CDR3aa: CASSQGASGSTGELFF
d_gene: NA; v_gene: TRBV5-1; j_gene: TRBJ1-4; CDR3aa: CASSLGGGDEKLFF
d_gene: TRBD1; v_gene: TRBV29-1; j_gene: TRBJ2-2; CDR3aa: CSVKLGTENTGELFF
d_gene: NA; v_gene: TRBV10-1; j_gene: TRBJ2-3; CDR3aa: CASSKLRAGQTDTQYF
d_gene: TRBD1; v_gene: TRBV6-6; j_gene: TRBJ1-1; CDR3aa: CASSYETGTARAFF